What follows are 30 T cell receptor beta chains derived from one specimen sequenced in a study of control samples from healthy donors and cancer patients. Profiled with immunoSEQ multiplex PCR; TCRdb holds only in-frame clones, not every one. Of 110,000 or so clones in the sample, about 80% were seen once. The sequenced material came from blood. These receptors came from a woman between 45 and 60 years old in good health.

This rearrangement joins TRBV2 to TRBJ2-3; maybe TRBD2 (5 bases). V lost 3 bases, J lost 2 bases, and 9 bases lay in between. The CDR3 extends over 14 amino acids. CDR1 and CDR2 (germline): SNHLY, FYNNEI. Written as DNA, the CDR3 is TGTGCCAGCAGTGACGGGGTTATCACAGATACGCAGTATTTT. It translates to CASSDGVITDTQYF.

V and J are TRBV11-3 and TRBJ2-7; perhaps TRBD1 as D (5 bases). This CDR3 spans 13 amino acids. Per germline, CDR1 SGHNT and CDR2 YENEEA. V shed 8 bases and J shed 0 bases, with 11 bases lying between them. The CDR3 nucleotides are TGTGCCAGCGGGTGGCAGGGCTCCTACGAGCAGTACTTC. Its protein is CASGWQGSYEQYF.

The V and J genes are TRBV5-1 and TRBJ1-2; D remains unclear. Trimming left V 4 bases short and J 4 bases short, with 8 bases between. The germline V gene encodes CDR1 SGHRS and CDR2 YFSETQ. The CDR3 totals 12 residues. Here the CDR3 reads CASSEGSYGYTF. CDR3 nucleotides: TGCGCCAGCAGCGAAGGCTCCTATGGCTACACCTTC. Based on the CDR3 plus reference TRBV5-1 and TRBJ1-2, the full variable domain is KAGVTQTPRYLIKTRGQQVTLSCSPISGHRSVSWYQQTPGQGLQFLFEYFSETQRNKGNFPGRFSGRQFSNSRSEMNVSTLELGDSALYLCASSEGSYGYTFGSGTRLTVV.

The rearrangement uses TRBV24-1 and TRBJ2-5, with TRBD2 identical over 13 bases. Looked up from germline, CDR1 is KGHDR and CDR2 is SFDVKD. CDR3 length: 15 amino acids. The V gene end was trimmed by 9 bases and the J gene end by 4 bases; junction bases not matched to a gene: 7. CDR3 in DNA: TGTGCCACCGGAACACTAGCGGGAGGGCCAGAGACCCAGTACTTC. Its protein is CATGTLAGGPETQYF.

This clone was counted a single time. The chain recombines TRBV18 with TRBJ2-3; 14 bases fit TRBD2. Unmatched junction bases numbered 7, after V lost 3 bases and J lost 2 bases. Germline CDR1 is KGHSH and CDR2 is LQKENI. The CDR3 runs to 18 residues. The CDR3 loop is CASSPRTSGGWVTDTQYF. The DNA for the CDR3 is TGTGCCAGCTCACCCCGGACTAGCGGGGGGTGGGTCACAGATACGCAGTATTTT. Full variable domain (outside the CDR3, taken from reference TRBV18 and TRBJ2-3): NAGVMQNPRHLVRRRGQEARLRCSPMKGHSHVYWYRQLPEEGLKFMVYLQKENIIDESGMPKERFSAEFPKEGPSILRIQQVVRGDSAAYFCASSPRTSGGWVTDTQYFGPGTRLTVL.

The rearrangement uses TRBV4-2 and TRBJ1-2; D gene unclear. The CDR3 is made up of 14 amino acids. CDR1 and CDR2 from the germline V gene are LGHNA and YNFKEQ. V shed 1 base and J shed 4 bases, with 10 bases lying between them. CDR3 in amino acids: CASSQVIPTYGYTF. CDR3 DNA sequence: TGTGCCAGCAGCCAAGTCATCCCAACCTATGGCTACACCTTC.

As concerns this clone: Given a much more abundant clone one base away, this may be a read error. This chain links TRBV9 with TRBJ2-2; D gene uncertain. V lost 1 base and J 5 bases, leaving 0 bases between the germline ends. The CDR3 contains 11 residues. Germline CDR1 is SGDLS and CDR2 is YYNGEE. The CDR3 nucleotides read TGTGCCAGCAGCGTAACCGGGGAGCTGTTTTTT. It codes for CASSVTGELFF.

This clone has only a few counts. This chain uses TRBV2 with TRBJ1-5; 9 bases match TRBD1. The CDR3 covers 13 residues. CDR1 SNHLY and CDR2 FYNNEI come from the germline V gene. V was pared by 6 bases and J by 6 bases, with 3 bases of the junction left unmatched. In nucleotides, the CDR3 is TGTGCCAGCAGCGGGGACAGGGTTCAGCCCCAGCATTTT. The encoded protein is CASSGDRVQPQHF.

The V gene is TRBV10-3, the J gene TRBJ2-7, with TRBD1 as a possible D gene (6 bases). This CDR3 has 12 amino acids. Trimming removed 8 bases at V and 0 bases at J, with 8 bases between. Germline-derived CDR1 and CDR2 are ENHRY and SYGVKD. The CDR3 here is CAIRDTSYEQYF. In nucleotides, the CDR3 is TGTGCCATCCGGGACACCTCCTACGAGCAGTACTTC.

The CDR3 nucleotides read TGTGCCAGTAGTTTGGCTCCCCAAGAGACCCAGTACTTC. It translates to CASSLAPQETQYF. V and J are TRBV19 and TRBJ2-5; D is uncertain. Germline V gene data show CDR1 as LNHDA and CDR2 as SQIVND (reference sequence). The CDR3 length is 13 residues. V shed 5 bases and J shed 1 base, with 8 bases lying between them.

The chain recombines TRBV30 with TRBJ2-2; TRBD2 might be the D (7 bases). Germline V CDR1 and CDR2: GTSNPN, SVGIG (reference sequence). The CDR3 sequence is 17 residues long. The germline V and J ends were trimmed by 0 bases and 6 bases, with 20 bases remaining between them. The CDR3 bases are TGTGCCTGGAGTGTGGGGGCGGGGGCCATTCCCGCCGGGGAGCTGTTTTTT. Amino acids: CAWSVGAGAIPAGELFF.

V is TRBV5-1 and J is TRBJ2-3; TRBD2 matches 7 bases. CDR3 length: 15 amino acids. CDR1 and CDR2 from the germline V gene are SGHRS and YFSETQ. Unmatched junction bases numbered 8, after V lost 4 bases and J lost 3 bases. The DNA of the CDR3 is TGCGCCAGCAGCGTAGGTCAGGGAGGGACAGATACGCAGTATTTT. It translates to CASSVGQGGTDTQYF.

The rearrangement links TRBV5-6 to TRBJ2-2; a weak D match, TRBD1 (5 bases). V lost 2 bases to trimming and J lost 4 bases, with 12 bases between them. CDR1 SGHDT and CDR2 YYEEEE come from the germline V gene. The length of the CDR3 is 15 residues. This CDR3 reads CASSFRTQTTGELFF. CDR3 bases: TGTGCCAGCAGCTTCCGGACACAAACCACCGGGGAGCTGTTTTTT.

The chain employs TRBV11-3 and TRBJ2-5, with 7 bases fitting TRBD2. V was clipped by 3 bases and J by 5 bases; unmatched bases: 9. CDR3 size: 15 residues. CDR1 and CDR2 (germline): SGHNT, YENEEA. CDR3 nucleotide sequence: TGTGCCAGCAGCTTCGCTACGGGGGGACTGGAGACCCAGTACTTC. It specifies CASSFATGGLETQYF. Full variable domain (missing parts from reference TRBV11-3 and TRBJ2-5): EAGVVQSPRYKIIEKKQPVAFWCNPISGHNTLYWYLQNLGQGPELLIRYENEEAVDDSQLPKDRFSAERLKGVDSTLKIQPAELGDSAVYLCASSFATGGLETQYFGPGTRLLVL.

This chain uses TRBV2 with TRBJ2-7; D assignment may be TRBD1 or TRBD2 (5 bases each). V lost 6 bases to trimming and J lost 0 bases, with 15 bases between them. The CDR3 runs to 15 residues. Germline CDR1 and CDR2: SNHLY and FYNNEI. The chain's CDR3 is CASRSRDGSSYEQYF. CDR3 sequence (DNA): TGTGCCAGCAGAAGCCGGGACGGAAGCTCCTACGAGCAGTACTTC.

This clone showed up just a few times. The chain is built from TRBV5-3 and TRBJ1-2; D gene uncertain. TRBV5-3 has ORF status, its function being uncertain. Trimming left V 3 bases short and J 0 bases short, with 18 bases between. CDR3 length: 17 residues. Written as DNA, the CDR3 is TGTGCCAGAAGCTGGTGGACTGGAAGTCTAGCTAACTATGGCTACACCTTC. It translates to CARSWWTGSLANYGYTF.

This chain links TRBV3-1 (or the pseudogene TRBV3-2) with TRBJ1-1; TRBD1 agrees at 10 bases. The length of the CDR3 is 15 residues. The J segment lost 6 bases and the V segment lost 0 bases, leaving 4 bases of the junction unmatched. Germline lookup yields CDR1 LGHDT and CDR2 YNNKEL (reference sequence). This CDR3 reads CASSQDLGTGAEAFF. For the CDR3, the DNA is TGTGCCAGCAGCCAAGATCTTGGGACAGGGGCTGAAGCTTTCTTT.

This clone was counted a single time. CDR3 DNA: TGTGCCAGCAGCTCCCGGGACAGGGTGGGAAACACCATATATTTT. Translating gives CASSSRDRVGNTIYF. V gene TRBV5-4 combines with J gene TRBJ1-3; 9 bases map to TRBD1. This CDR3 spans 15 amino acids. V trimming: 3 bases; J trimming: 4 bases; junction bases outside the gene matches: 5. In germline, CDR1 is SGHNT, CDR2 YYREEE (reference sequence). The full variable domain, its missing parts supplied by reference TRBV5-4 and TRBJ1-3, is ETGVTQSPTHLIKTRGQQVTLRCSSQSGHNTVSWYQQALGQGPQFIFQYYREEENGRGNFPPRFSGLQFPNYSSELNVNALELDDSALYLCASSSRDRVGNTIYFGEGSWLTVV.

This clone was detected once. This chain uses TRBV28 with TRBJ2-5, with 9 bases fitting TRBD1. After removal of 5 bases from V and 5 bases from J, the junction contained 21 bases not matched to a gene. This CDR3 is built from 19 residues. Germline V gives CDR1 MDHEN, CDR2 SYDVKM. CDR3 in DNA: TGTGCCAGCAGTGGGACCCCGGGACAGGGTAACTGGAGGGGGGAGACCCAGTACTTC. Translating it yields CASSGTPGQGNWRGETQYF. The variable domain in full, with the rest retrieved from reference TRBV28 and TRBJ2-5, is DVKVTQSSRYLVKRTGEKVFLECVQDMDHENMFWYRQDPGLGLRLIYFSYDVKMKEKGDIPEGYSVSREKKERFSLILESASTNQTSMYLCASSGTPGQGNWRGETQYFGPGTRLLVL.

CDR3 nucleotides: TGTGCCAGTAGTATAAGCGGCGTACCCCCAAAAAACATTCAGTACTTC. Its protein is CASSISGVPPKNIQYF. This sequence joins TRBV19 and TRBJ2-4; possibly TRBD2 for D (5 bases). V lost 2 bases and J 4 bases, leaving 15 bases between the germline ends. Germline CDR1 is LNHDA and CDR2 is SQIVND (reference sequence). CDR3 length: 16 residues.

The rearrangement joins TRBV11-1 to TRBJ1-2; perhaps TRBD1 as D (5 bases). V lost 1 base and J lost 0, with 9 bases in between. The CDR3 sequence is 15 residues long. The germline CDR1 and CDR2 sequences are SGHAT and FQDESV (reference sequence). This CDR3 is CASSLGTQANYGYTF. The CDR3 DNA reads TGTGCCAGCAGCTTAGGGACACAAGCTAACTATGGCTACACCTTC.

The chain combines TRBV2 with TRBJ1-2; D is ambiguous. From germline, CDR1 is SNHLY and CDR2 FYNNEI. Trimming took 4 bases from V and 3 from J, leaving 12 bases between them. The CDR3 extends over 14 amino acids. CDR3 loop: CASSVAGGYYGYTF. The CDR3 DNA reads as TGTGCCAGCAGTGTGGCGGGAGGGTACTATGGCTACACCTTC.

The V gene is TRBV11-3, the J gene TRBJ1-6; tentative D call: TRBD1 (6 bases). Looked up from germline, CDR1 is SGHNT and CDR2 is YENEEA. The V and J ends lost 5 bases and 10 bases respectively, with 15 bases between them. The CDR3 spans 14 residues. In DNA form, the CDR3 reads TGTGCCAGCAGCAAGGGGGTCGCAGGGTCACCCCTCCACTTT. Its protein is CASSKGVAGSPLHF.

V gene TRBV24-1 combines with J gene TRBJ2-5, with D perhaps being TRBD1 or TRBD2 (6 bases each). CDR3 length: 14 residues. Germline values: CDR1 KGHDR, CDR2 SFDVKD. Trimming pared 7 bases from V and 7 bases from J, leaving 18 bases between. The CDR3: CATRPGGGAGTQYF. The CDR3 bases are TGTGCCACCAGACCCGGAGGGGGTGCGGGGACCCAGTACTTC.

The chain links TRBV30 to TRBJ2-1; a possible D gene is TRBD1 (5 bases). V dropped 0 bases and J dropped 4 bases, with 13 bases sitting between them. CDR3 length: 15 amino acids. Germline CDR1 and CDR2: GTSNPN and SVGIG (reference sequence). The CDR3 DNA sequence: TGTGCCTGGAGTGTACTTAGGGGTCAATACAATGAGCAGTTCTTC. This translates into CAWSVLRGQYNEQFF.

This clone was recorded only once. V and J are TRBV3-1 (or the pseudogene TRBV3-2) and TRBJ1-4; D is undetermined. Looked up from germline, CDR1 is LGHDT and CDR2 is YNNKEL (reference sequence). The CDR3 consists of 14 residues. The V gene lost 3 bases and the J gene lost 8 bases, with 13 bases spanning the gap. As DNA, the CDR3 is TGTGCCAGCAGCCAGGACGGAAACGGCGAAAAACTGTTTTTT. Translating gives CASSQDGNGEKLFF.

The chain employs TRBV30 and TRBJ2-3; 7 nucleotides match TRBD1. Germline CDR1 is GTSNPN and CDR2 is SVGIG (reference sequence). The V and J ends lost 2 bases and 4 bases, in that order; junction bases with no gene match: 3. CDR3 size: 13 residues. For the CDR3, the DNA is TGTGCCTGGAGTCGACAGGGTGCAGATACGCAGTATTTT. As protein: CAWSRQGADTQYF.

This sequence joins TRBV28 and TRBJ1-6; a weak D match, TRBD1 (5 bases). CDR3 length: 15 residues. V lost 3 bases and J 14 bases, leaving 20 bases between the germline ends. The germline V gene encodes CDR1 MDHEN and CDR2 SYDVKM. CDR3 bases: TGTGCCAGCAGTTTGGACAACCGGGCGCGGTGGGCCCTCCACTTT. This gives the protein CASSLDNRARWALHF.

This clone showed up just once. The rearrangement uses TRBV2 and TRBJ1-4; perhaps TRBD1 as D (5 bases). The CDR3 contains 15 residues. CDR1 SNHLY and CDR2 FYNNEI come from the germline V gene. The V gene lost 3 bases and the J gene lost 3 bases, with 11 bases spanning the gap. In nucleotides, the CDR3 is TGTGCCAGCAGTGAGCAGGGCTTGGCTAATGAAAAACTGTTTTTT. Protein sequence: CASSEQGLANEKLFF.

This chain joins TRBV19 and TRBJ2-1; perhaps TRBD2 as D (5 bases). This CDR3 has 14 amino acids. V lost 5 bases, J lost 8 bases, and 16 bases lay in between. The germline CDR1 and CDR2 sequences are LNHDA and SQIVND (reference sequence). The CDR3: CASSAFGLADEQFF. The CDR3 nucleotides are TGTGCCAGTAGTGCTTTCGGACTGGCCGATGAGCAGTTCTTC. The full variable domain, with the rest looked up from reference TRBV19 and TRBJ2-1, is DGGITQSPKYLFRKEGQNVTLSCEQNLNHDAMYWYRQDPGQGLRLIYYSQIVNDFQKGDIAEGYSVSREKKESFPLTVTSAQKNPTAFYLCASSAFGLADEQFFGPGTRLTVL.